The clone carrying this T cell receptor (beta chain) was observed a few times. This sample was included in a study of blood T cell repertoires in COVID-19. In the study overall: Samples of COVID-19 (acute and convalescent) were obtained from the United States, Italy and Spain. PBMCs, B-cell-depleted T cells, or T cells provided the cDNA or gDNA that made up the material.

The assay was immunoSEQ multiplex PCR, and TCRdb's table has in-frame clones only and misses some. The repertoire holds 250,000 to 300,000 clones, with almost 90% as singletons. Trimming pared 7 bases from V and 5 bases from J, leaving 9 bases between. This CDR3 has 11 amino acids. CDR1 SEHNR and CDR2 FQNEAQ come from the germline V gene (reference sequence). Material: peripheral blood. This clonotype originated in a woman in her 30s with COVID-19, enrolled during active disease. The V gene is TRBV7-9, the J gene TRBJ2-7; D is uncertain. In nucleotides, the CDR3 is TGTGCCAGCATCCTAGGTGACGAGCAGTACTTC. This codes for CASILGDEQYF.